Listed here are 8 T cell receptor beta chains from one sample, sequenced in a study of tumor-infiltrating lymphocytes in primary liver carcinoma. Blood RNA was derived from unsorted whole blood, and germline DNA was extracted too. From around 500 ng total RNA, TCR beta cDNA was generated with a primer in the constant region. Employing slightly modified ARM-PCR, three nested multiplex PCR rounds were run, and these gave rise to the TCR beta libraries. Use of TRBV1-TRBV30 forward primers with a C-beta reverse primer characterized the first two PCR rounds, which lasted roughly 11 cycles each. TCRdb independently ran MiXCR on the multiplex PCR reads; one entry per CDR3 protein. Of 330,000 or so distinct CDR3 sequences listed, almost 65% are singletons. The sample consisted of peripheral blood. The receptors shown here come from a man between 35 and 55 years old with primary liver carcinoma and hepatitis B virus infection.

V gene TRBV6-1 combines with J gene TRBJ2-2; D gene ambiguous. Germline CDR1 is MNHNS and CDR2 is SASEGT. The CDR3 runs to 17 residues. Trimming took 2 bases from V and 10 from J, leaving 23 bases between them. DNA of the CDR3: TGTGCCAGCAGTGAAATCGGACGGCAGGCCCTCAACGTGGAGCTGTTTTTT. Its protein product is CASSEIGRQALNVELFF.

A note on this clonotype: As the CDR3 is not closed by the conserved phenylalanine or tryptophan, this likely results from a read error. V usage is TRBV29-1 and J usage is TRBJ2-6; D assignment may be TRBD1 or TRBD2 (5 bases each). The V gene's germline CDR1 is SQVTM and CDR2 ANQGSEA. The CDR3 spans 15 residues. CDR3 in DNA: TGCAGCGTCCAGCGGACGACCTCTGGGGCCAACGCCCTGACTTCC. This codes for CSVQRTTSGANALTS.

Worth noting for this clonotype: A junction end diverges from the germline sequence, so it may reflect a read error. The CDR3 DNA sequence: TGTGCCAGCAGCCTACAGGGGGCAAACAGCGGGGAGCTGTTTTTT. Amino acid sequence: CASSLQGANSGELFF. The V and J genes are TRBV11-3 and TRBJ2-2; the match to TRBD1 covers 9 bases. This CDR3 contains 15 residues. The germline V gene has CDR1 SGHNT and CDR2 YENEEA.

For this clonotype: Likely a read error: the CDR3 ends without its conserved phenylalanine or tryptophan. The chain combines TRBV11-2 with TRBJ2-1; 10 nucleotides match TRBD2. This CDR3 has 16 amino acids. CDR1 SGHAT and CDR2 FQNNGV come from the germline V gene. The V gene end was trimmed by 7 bases and the J gene end by 9 bases; junction bases not matched to a gene: 15. CDR3 DNA: TGTGCCAGCAACTCCGGGACTAGCGTCGTCTACGGTGAGCAGTTCTCC. Translation gives CASNSGTSVVYGEQFS.

In the case of this clonotype: The CDR3 ends on some other residue instead of the conserved phenylalanine or tryptophan, so this is likely a read error. The chain combines TRBV11-3 with TRBJ2-2; no clear D gene. Looked up from germline, CDR1 is SGHNT and CDR2 is YENEEA. This CDR3 has 13 amino acids. The CDR3 region has the DNA TGTGCCAGCAGCTCGAATCCGACCGTGGAGCTGTTTCTT. Its protein product is CASSSNPTVELFL.

As to this clonotype: A much larger clonotype is one base distant, so this may be a read error. This sequence joins TRBV10-3 and TRBJ2-5, with D perhaps being TRBD1 or TRBD2 (5 bases each). The CDR3 runs 13 residues. The germline CDR1 and CDR2 sequences are ENHRY and SYGVKD. In nucleotides, the CDR3 is TGTGCCGTCAGTGAGAGGGACGGAGAGACCCAGTACTTC. This encodes CAVSERDGETQYF.

Regarding this clonotype: A read error may account for a junction end that differs from germline. V gene TRBV28 combines with J gene TRBJ1-3; D unclear. Germline V gives CDR1 MDHEN, CDR2 SYDVKM. This CDR3 is built from 15 residues. The CDR3 reads CASSSSYNSGNTIYF. The CDR3 DNA reads TGCGCCAGCAGTAGCTCCTATAACTCTGGAAACACCATATATTTT.

This clonotype was seen a handful of times. This chain uses TRBV6-6 with TRBJ1-5; unclear D gene. CDR3 length equals 13 residues. The germline V and J ends were trimmed by 8 bases and 6 bases, with 14 bases remaining between them. Germline V lookup: CDR1 MNHNY, CDR2 SVGAGI (reference sequence). CDR3 nucleotide sequence: TGTGCCAGCCATAGCGGGATTAGTCAGCCCCAGCATTTT. This gives the protein CASHSGISQPQHF.